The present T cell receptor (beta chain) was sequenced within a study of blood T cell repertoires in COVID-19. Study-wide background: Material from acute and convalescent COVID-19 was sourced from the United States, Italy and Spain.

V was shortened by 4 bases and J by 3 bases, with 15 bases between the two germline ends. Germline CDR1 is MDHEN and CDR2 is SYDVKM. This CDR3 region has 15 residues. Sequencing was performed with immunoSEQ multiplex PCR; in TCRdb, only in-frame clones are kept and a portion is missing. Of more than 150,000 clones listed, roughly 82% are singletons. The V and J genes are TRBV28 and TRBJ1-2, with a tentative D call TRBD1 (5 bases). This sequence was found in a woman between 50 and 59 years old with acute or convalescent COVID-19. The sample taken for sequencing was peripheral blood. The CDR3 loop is CASSSGVELYYGYTF. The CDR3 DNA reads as TGTGCCAGCAGTTCGGGGGTGGAGCTTTACTATGGCTACACCTTC.